The 4 T cell receptor beta chains given below trace back to one sample, sequenced in a study of regulatory T cells in long-lasting Graves disease. Sequencing libraries for TCR beta were prepared with iRepertoire HTBI primers and Arm-PCR of CDR3 regions. TCRdb reprocessed the multiplex PCR reads with MiXCR, giving one entry per CDR3 protein. The sample has about 540,000 distinct CDR3 sequences; roughly 14% are singletons. Time point given: newly diagnosed GD, antithyroid drugs for less than 3 months. Isolated PBMC RNA provided the starting material for the TCR library. The sample was also reused in another study, on T cells in Graves' hyperthyroidism and ophthalmopathy.

Source: peripheral blood mononuclear cells (PBMCs), taken at new diagnosis, from a patient treated with antithyroid drugs. The receptor source for this set is a man aged 25 to 40 with Graves disease.

Ten or more counts support this clonotype. This rearrangement joins TRBV11-2 to TRBJ1-1; 8 positions match TRBD1. Germline lookup yields CDR1 SGHAT and CDR2 FQNNGV. J gave up 0 bases and V 5 bases, and 5 bases lay outside the gene matches. The CDR3 has 15 residues. CDR3 residues: CASSPVTGVNTEAFF. The CDR3 nucleotides read TGTGCCAGCAGCCCAGTGACAGGGGTGAACACTGAAGCTTTCTTT.

This clonotype was found many times. The CDR3 protein is CASSEPPGTAYGYTF. The CDR3 region has the DNA TGTGCCAGCAGTGAACCACCCGGGACGGCCTATGGCTACACCTTC. The V call is TRBV6-1, the J call TRBJ1-2; a weak D match, TRBD1 (5 bases). The V gene lost 2 bases and the J gene lost 4 bases, with 14 bases spanning the gap. Germline V gives CDR1 MNHNS, CDR2 SASEGT. This CDR3 spans 15 amino acids.

The table lists this clonotype with many counts. The chain links TRBV5-5 to TRBJ2-5, with 7 bases that match TRBD1. The V segment lost 4 bases and the J segment 1 base; nucleotides outside the gene matches: 7. Per the germline V gene, CDR1 is SGHKS and CDR2 is YYEKEE (reference sequence). The CDR3 contains 15 residues. The CDR3 is CASSPPTGPQETQYF. The DNA for the CDR3 is TGTGCCAGCAGCCCCCCGACAGGGCCCCAAGAGACCCAGTACTTC.

This clonotype was counted between two and nine times. A single base separates this from a much larger clone, so it may be a read error. This sequence joins TRBV12-3 or TRBV12-4 and TRBJ2-7; TRBD2 matches 7 bases. V was pared by 5 bases and J by 6 bases, with 13 bases of the junction left unmatched. The CDR3 runs 15 residues. CDR3 protein: CASSARLAGSLEQYF. The CDR3 DNA sequence: TGTGCCAGCAGTGCGCGACTAGCAGGGTCGCTCGAGCAGTACTTC.